The sequence of this TCR beta chain was determined in a study of CD8 T cells in ankylosing spondylitis. CDR3 length: 12 amino acids. V was clipped by 0 bases and J by 11 bases, with 9 bases between them. Germline V gene lookup returns CDR1 SGHRS and CDR2 YFSETQ. TCRdb itself ran the 5' RACE reads through MiXCR, one entry per CDR3 protein. The sample comprises 250,000 to 400,000 distinct CDR3 sequences, around 10% of which are singletons, and 9.1% rests with the top ten. This clonotype was seen only a few times. Its antigen remains unidentified. Findings of the study overall: Reportedly, disease-linked clones are significantly enriched in ankylosing spondylitis patients' matched synovial fluid.

The chain combines TRBV5-1 with TRBJ2-1, with unresolved D. This sequence originates from a female donor with ankylosing spondylitis or in good health (not recorded which). Sequenced input: blood, either unsorted or a sorted T cell fraction (not recorded which). The CDR3, as DNA: TGCGCCAGCAGCTTGGCGCCGCCCCAGCAGTTCTTC. It codes for CASSLAPPQQFF.